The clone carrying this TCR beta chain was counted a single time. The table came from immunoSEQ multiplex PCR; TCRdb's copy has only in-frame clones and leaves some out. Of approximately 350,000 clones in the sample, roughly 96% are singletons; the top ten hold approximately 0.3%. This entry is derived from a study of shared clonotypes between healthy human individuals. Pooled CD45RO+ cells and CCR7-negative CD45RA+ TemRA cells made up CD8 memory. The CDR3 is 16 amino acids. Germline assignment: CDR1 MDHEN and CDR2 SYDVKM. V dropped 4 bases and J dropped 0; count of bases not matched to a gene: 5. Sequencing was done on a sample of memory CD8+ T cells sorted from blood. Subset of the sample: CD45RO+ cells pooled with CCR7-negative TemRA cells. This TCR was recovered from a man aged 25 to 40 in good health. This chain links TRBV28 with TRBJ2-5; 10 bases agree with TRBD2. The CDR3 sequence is CASSSPGLADQETQYF. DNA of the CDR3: TGTGCCAGCAGTTCCCCCGGACTAGCGGACCAAGAGACCCAGTACTTC. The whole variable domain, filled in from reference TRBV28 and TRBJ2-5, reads DVKVTQSSRYLVKRTGEKVFLECVQDMDHENMFWYRQDPGLGLRLIYFSYDVKMKEKGDIPEGYSVSREKKERFSLILESASTNQTSMYLCASSSPGLADQETQYFGPGTRLLVL.